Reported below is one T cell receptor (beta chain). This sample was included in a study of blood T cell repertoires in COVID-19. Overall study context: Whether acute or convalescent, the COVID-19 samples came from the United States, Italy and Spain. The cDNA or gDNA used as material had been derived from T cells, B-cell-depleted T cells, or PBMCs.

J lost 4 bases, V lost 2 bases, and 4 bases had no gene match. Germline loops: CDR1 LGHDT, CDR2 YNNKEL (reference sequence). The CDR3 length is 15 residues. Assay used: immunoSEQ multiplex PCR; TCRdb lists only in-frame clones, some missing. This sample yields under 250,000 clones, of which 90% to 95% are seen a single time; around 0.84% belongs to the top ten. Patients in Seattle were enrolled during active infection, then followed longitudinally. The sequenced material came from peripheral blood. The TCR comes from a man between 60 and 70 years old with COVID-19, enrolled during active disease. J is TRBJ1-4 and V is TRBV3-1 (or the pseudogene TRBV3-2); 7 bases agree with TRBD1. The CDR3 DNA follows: TGTGCCAGCAGCCAAAACAGGGGCCATAATGAAAAACTGTTTTTT. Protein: CASSQNRGHNEKLFF.